Below, 28 T cell receptor beta chains from the same sample are listed, as sequenced in a study of control samples from healthy donors and cancer patients. Produced via immunoSEQ multiplex PCR; TCRdb's table is partial and in-frame only. The sample holds 84,000 or so clones, roughly nine tenths seen once. The source material was blood. Every receptor here comes from a man between 45 and 60 years old in good health.

This clone has a handful of counts. The chain couples TRBV7-9 to TRBJ1-3; D is unclear. Germline lookup yields CDR1 SEHNR and CDR2 FQNEAQ (reference sequence). V gave up 4 bases and J gave up 0 bases, with 13 bases separating them. The CDR3 runs 16 residues. CDR3 nucleotides: TGTGCCAGCAGCTCCCAAGCATCCGACTCTGGAAACACCATATATTTT. It translates to CASSSQASDSGNTIYF.

This chain connects TRBV12-3 or TRBV12-4 to TRBJ2-2; D ambiguous. V lost 3 bases to trimming and J lost 5 bases, with 4 bases between them. The CDR3 covers 12 residues. CDR3 region: CASSFRTGELFF. CDR3 sequence (DNA): TGTGCCAGCAGTTTTAGGACCGGGGAGCTGTTTTTT.

The rearrangement uses TRBV7-2 and TRBJ1-5; 7 bases map to TRBD1. This CDR3 region has 15 residues. Unmatched junction bases numbered 6, after V lost 1 base and J lost 6 bases. The V gene's germline CDR1 is SGHTA and CDR2 FQGNSA. CDR3: CASSLVGTDFQPQHF. DNA for the CDR3: TGTGCCAGCAGCTTAGTCGGGACAGATTTTCAGCCCCAGCATTTT.

CDR3 protein: CASGSAGVTGELFF. The CDR3 nucleotides are TGTGCTAGTGGTTCGGCAGGGGTCACCGGGGAGCTGTTTTTT. V usage is TRBV12-5 and J usage is TRBJ2-2; a weak D match, TRBD1 (6 bases). CDR3 size: 14 residues. V shed 4 bases and J shed 4 bases, with 10 bases lying between them. Germline CDR1 is LGHNT and CDR2 is FRNRAP.

This chain connects TRBV3-1 (or the pseudogene TRBV3-2) to TRBJ1-2; 10 positions agree with TRBD1. This CDR3 has 16 amino acids. Germline CDR1 LGHDT, CDR2 YNNKEL (reference sequence). Unmatched junction bases numbered 16, after V lost 2 bases and J lost 13 bases. CDR3 in DNA: TGTGCCAGCAGCCAACGGGGACAGGGGTTCCTTATGAGGGGCACCTTC. The encoded protein is CASSQRGQGFLMRGTF.

The chain links TRBV5-4 to TRBJ1-2; 9 bases line up with TRBD1. J was trimmed by 8 bases and V by 4 bases; bases with no gene match: 6. Germline CDR1 and CDR2: SGHNT and YYREEE (reference sequence). This CDR3 has 13 amino acids. This chain's CDR3 is CASSNDRGRGYTF. The CDR3 nucleotides are TGTGCCAGCAGCAACGACAGGGGGAGGGGCTACACCTTC.

The chain combines TRBV6-6 with TRBJ1-2; 7 positions agree with TRBD1. The V gene end was trimmed by 6 bases and the J gene end by 2 bases; junction bases not matched to a gene: 3. CDR1 and CDR2 (germline): MNHNY, SVGAGI (reference sequence). The CDR3 is 13 residues long. The CDR3 nucleotides are TGTGCCAGCAGAGAGGGGGCAAACTATGGCTACACCTTC. This codes for CASREGANYGYTF.

The J gene is TRBJ2-1, the V gene TRBV7-6; TRBD2 might be the D (6 bases). The CDR3 has 16 residues. In germline, CDR1 is SGHVS, CDR2 FNYEAQ. Trimming shortened V by 1 base and J by 4 bases, and 14 bases separated the two germline ends. The DNA of the CDR3 is TGTGCCAGCAGCTTAGAATTTTGGGCGGGATACAATGAGCAGTTCTTC. Protein: CASSLEFWAGYNEQFF.

The rearrangement links TRBV24-1 to TRBJ1-1, with D unclear. The CDR3 extends over 15 amino acids. Germline V CDR1 and CDR2: KGHDR, SFDVKD. Trimming took off 3 bases at V and 3 bases at J, with 13 bases between the two ends. Here the CDR3 DNA reads TGTGCCACCAGTGATGGGCCGTTGGGTCACACTGAAGCTTTCTTT. It encodes CATSDGPLGHTEAFF.

This clone was seen just once. The chain employs TRBV6-6 and TRBJ1-1, with D maybe TRBD1 (6 bases). Trimming left V 4 bases short and J 1 base short, with 13 bases between. This CDR3 has 15 residues. Germline values: CDR1 MNHNY, CDR2 SVGAGI (reference sequence). CDR3 DNA: TGTGCCAGCAGTTTACAGGGAGGGCGGAACACTGAAGCTTTCTTT. Translation gives CASSLQGGRNTEAFF.

This chain connects TRBV19 to TRBJ1-5; no clear D. CDR1 LNHDA and CDR2 SQIVND come from the germline V gene (reference sequence). The CDR3 consists of 14 residues. With 7 bases removed from V and 4 bases from J, the gap between germline ends came to 14 bases. The DNA of the CDR3 is TGTGCCAGTACTGCCGATAGGGATAATCAGCCCCAGCATTTT. Translating it yields CASTADRDNQPQHF.

V gene TRBV19 combines with J gene TRBJ1-1, with D hard to call. The CDR3 extends over 14 amino acids. V lost 4 bases and J lost 0, with 9 bases in between. Looked up from germline, CDR1 is LNHDA and CDR2 is SQIVND (reference sequence). CDR3 sequence reads: CASSTGRMNTEAFF. The DNA of the CDR3 is TGTGCCAGTAGTACCGGACGGATGAACACTGAAGCTTTCTTT. Full variable domain (missing parts from reference TRBV19 and TRBJ1-1): DGGITQSPKYLFRKEGQNVTLSCEQNLNHDAMYWYRQDPGQGLRLIYYSQIVNDFQKGDIAEGYSVSREKKESFPLTVTSAQKNPTAFYLCASSTGRMNTEAFFGQGTRLTVV.

The CDR3 sequence is CATSDLPESSPLHF. CDR3 nucleotides: TGTGCCACCAGTGATTTGCCAGAAAGCTCACCCCTCCACTTT. V gene TRBV24-1 combines with J gene TRBJ1-6, with D unclear. The CDR3 extends over 14 amino acids. V gave up 0 bases and J gave up 10 bases, with 9 bases separating them. Germline-derived CDR1 and CDR2 are KGHDR and SFDVKD.

The chain couples TRBV7-8 to TRBJ2-1; no definite D call. Germline CDR1 is SGHVS and CDR2 is FQNEAQ. V lost 1 base to trimming and J lost 3 bases, with 10 bases between them. The CDR3 consists of 15 residues. The CDR3 protein is CASSLVVGIYNEQFF. CDR3 DNA sequence: TGTGCCAGCAGCTTAGTGGTAGGGATCTACAATGAGCAGTTCTTC.

This chain uses TRBV27 with TRBJ2-1, with TRBD2 matching over 8 bases. This CDR3 has 17 residues. V lost 5 bases to trimming and J lost 4 bases; unmatched junction nucleotides: 13. Germline CDR1 MNHEY, CDR2 SMNVEV (reference sequence). CDR3 sequence reads: CASSPRRSGGLYNEQFF. For the CDR3, the DNA is TGTGCCAGCAGTCCCCGAAGGAGCGGGGGTTTATACAATGAGCAGTTCTTC.

The chain combines TRBV6-5 with TRBJ2-1; a weak D match, TRBD1 (6 bases). CDR3 length: 15 amino acids. CDR1 is MNHEY and CDR2 is SVGAGI in the germline V gene. The V end was cut by 5 bases, the J end by 5 bases, with 16 bases between. The CDR3 reads CASSQTGQSNNEQFF. The CDR3 coding sequence is TGTGCCAGCAGTCAGACAGGCCAGTCCAACAATGAGCAGTTCTTC.

This clone was seen many times. The CDR3, as DNA: TGCGCCAGCAGCCAAGAGGTAGGTCAGCCCCAGCATTTT. Translated: CASSQEVGQPQHF. The chain recombines TRBV4-1 with TRBJ1-5; D not resolved. V was cut by 0 bases and J by 6 bases, with 6 bases left in between. Germline V gives CDR1 MGHRA, CDR2 YSYEKL. The length of the CDR3 is 13 residues.

The chain links TRBV6-5 to TRBJ1-1; 9 nucleotides line up with TRBD1. The J segment lost 5 bases and the V segment lost 2 bases, leaving 3 bases of the junction unmatched. CDR1 MNHEY and CDR2 SVGAGI come from the germline V gene. There are 14 residues in the CDR3. The CDR3 spells CASSYRQGGTEAFF. As DNA, the CDR3 is TGTGCCAGCAGTTACCGACAGGGGGGAACTGAAGCTTTCTTT.

The genes are TRBV20-1 and TRBJ2-7; 11 bases fit TRBD1. The CDR3 is 13 residues long. Germline CDR1 is DFQATT and CDR2 is SNEGSKA (reference sequence). Germline trimming cut 3 bases from V and 6 bases from J; bases unmatched to any gene: 4. CDR3 nucleotides: TGCAGTGCTAGTTGGACAGGGGGCGTCGAGCAGTACTTC. It encodes CSASWTGGVEQYF.

This chain uses TRBV2 with TRBJ1-2; D is perhaps TRBD1 (5 bases). Per germline, CDR1 SNHLY and CDR2 FYNNEI. The length of the CDR3 is 15 residues. Trimming cost V 6 bases and J 2 bases, with 16 bases left between them. CDR3 sequence (DNA): TGTGCCAGCAGCCCTAGGGTAGGGGCGAACTATGGCTACACCTTC. Amino acid sequence: CASSPRVGANYGYTF.

This chain joins TRBV9 and TRBJ1-2; TRBD1 matches 7 bases. Germline values: CDR1 SGDLS, CDR2 YYNGEE. The CDR3 totals 14 residues. J was trimmed by 2 bases and V by 0 bases; bases with no gene match: 1. The chain's CDR3 is CASSVAGQNYGYTF. Here the CDR3 DNA reads TGTGCCAGCAGCGTAGCGGGACAGAACTATGGCTACACCTTC.

The chain employs TRBV7-8 and TRBJ2-7; 10 nucleotides match TRBD1. Trimming cost V 4 bases and J 6 bases; bases outside gene matches: 6. Looked up from germline, CDR1 is SGHVS and CDR2 is FQNEAQ. This CDR3 has 14 amino acids. The DNA for the CDR3 is TGTGCCAGCAGCTGGAGCCGGACAGGGGGCGAGCAGTACTTC. This encodes CASSWSRTGGEQYF.

The J gene is TRBJ1-2, the V gene TRBV6-5; no definite D call. The CDR3 spans 13 residues. V was cut by 6 bases and J by 6 bases, with 14 bases left in between. From germline, CDR1 is MNHEY and CDR2 SVGAGI. The CDR3 loop reads CASSLDVGNGYTF. Here the CDR3 DNA reads TGTGCCAGCAGCCTCGATGTCGGGAATGGCTACACCTTC.

This clone was picked up a small number of times. This chain joins TRBV19 and TRBJ2-2; 7 bases align to TRBD2. This CDR3 has 17 amino acids. Germline CDR1 and CDR2: LNHDA and SQIVND (reference sequence). J lost 0 bases, V lost 3 bases, and 7 bases had no gene match. This CDR3 reads CASSIYYGGANTGELFF. The CDR3 DNA reads TGTGCCAGTAGTATTTACTATGGGGGGGCGAACACCGGGGAGCTGTTTTTT.

This clone was detected only once. The CDR3 reads CASSSQGAAGEQYF. CDR3 DNA: TGTGCCAGCAGCTCCCAAGGAGCAGCTGGCGAGCAGTACTTC. This chain links TRBV9 with TRBJ2-7; D unclear. Germline CDR1 is SGDLS and CDR2 is YYNGEE. V was trimmed by 4 bases and J by 6 bases, leaving 17 bases between them. The CDR3 sequence is 14 residues long. The whole variable domain, filled in from reference TRBV9 and TRBJ2-7, reads DSGVTQTPKHLITATGQRVTLRCSPRSGDLSVYWYQQSLDQGLQFLIQYYNGEERAKGNILERFSAQQFPDLHSELNLSSLELGDSALYFCASSSQGAAGEQYFGPGTRLTVT.

The rearrangement joins TRBV14 to TRBJ1-1; TRBD1 is a possible D gene (6 bases). The CDR3 loop spans 12 amino acids. Germline assignment: CDR1 SGHDN and CDR2 FVKESK. V shed 1 base and J shed 9 bases, with 9 bases lying between them. CDR3 amino acids: CASSQVGGQAFF. CDR3 DNA sequence: TGTGCCAGCAGCCAAGTCGGGGGGCAAGCTTTCTTT. Together with reference TRBV14 and TRBJ1-1, the CDR3 gives the full variable domain: EAGVTQFPSHSVIEKGQTVTLRCDPISGHDNLYWYRRVMGKEIKFLLHFVKESKQDESGMPNNRFLAERTGGTYSTLKVQPAELEDSGVYFCASSQVGGQAFFGQGTRLTVV.

This clone was seen a single time. The CDR3 region has the DNA TGTGCCAGCAGCTTGCGGACAGGGGCCACTCTCTCTGGGGCCAACGTCCTGACTTTC. It translates to CASSLRTGATLSGANVLTF. The chain combines TRBV7-2 with TRBJ2-6, with TRBD1 identical over 9 bases. Looked up from germline, CDR1 is SGHTA and CDR2 is FQGNSA. This CDR3 has 19 amino acids. Trimming removed 3 bases from V and 0 bases from J; junction bases left unmatched: 9. Complete variable domain (other parts from reference TRBV7-2 and TRBJ2-6): GAGVSQSPSNKVTEKGKDVELRCDPISGHTALYWYRQSLGQGLEFLIYFQGNSAPDKSGLPSDRFSAERTGGSVSTLTIQRTQQEDSAVYLCASSLRTGATLSGANVLTFGAGSRLTVL.

The chain uses TRBV19 and TRBJ2-3; unclear D gene. V was cut by 5 bases and J by 6 bases, with 21 bases left in between. There are 16 residues in the CDR3. Germline values: CDR1 LNHDA, CDR2 SQIVND (reference sequence). Here the CDR3 DNA reads TGTGCCAGTAGTCTCCCGAGGACCCCCGGTCCGGATACGCAGTATTTT. Translation: CASSLPRTPGPDTQYF.